This T cell receptor (beta chain) was captured in a study of T cells in Graves' hyperthyroidism and ophthalmopathy. Study-wide context: Pretreatment peripheral blood was obtained at initial diagnosis.

This CDR3 is built from 14 residues. Germline assignment: CDR1 MNHEY and CDR2 SMNVEV (reference sequence). Between the trimmed V and J ends, which lost 5 bases and 3 bases, there was a span of 13 bases. Study-wide findings and caveats: Among clonotypes expanded in thyroid above 0.001, most were also found in blood.

Disease lasting under 3 months, a NOSPECS grade of at least 4, and a Clinical Activity Score of at least 3 were features of the ophthalmopathy patients. Authors of the study amplified TCR beta CDR3 regions from RNA transcripts. With the HTBI primer set, the TCR CDR3 went through a first round of RT-PCR. TCRdb analysed the multiplex PCR reads with MiXCR anew, one entry per CDR3 protein. The profile shows 400,000 or so distinct CDR3 sequences, roughly 15% of them singletons. Comments on this clonotype: Its antigen is undetermined.

Specimen: blood. The chain uses TRBV27 and TRBJ1-1; possibly TRBD1 for D (6 bases). The TCR sequence derives from a woman aged 55-70 years with Graves' ophthalmopathy. The CDR3 loop is CASSRDTGDTEAFF. The DNA of the CDR3 is TGTGCCAGCAGTCGGGACACCGGGGACACTGAAGCTTTCTTT.